This entry features one T cell receptor beta chain sequence. The target antigen is unknown. The data derive from a study of cytomegalovirus exposure and HLA in healthy donors. The study's findings and limits: The authors later linked a missense DCLRE1C variant to TCR beta V- and J-gene trimming. A later analysis associated 16,951 TCR beta sequences with HLA alleles at a 0.05 false discovery rate.

Both 60 Vbeta primers and 13 Jbeta primers went into the PCR. In the original workflow: Later analysis identified 80 million to 85 million unique TCR beta chains, around 10 million shared. Generated by immunoSEQ multiplex PCR, the TCRdb table keeps only in-frame clones and is missing some. That table gives V, J and clone size, and the DNA gave D and trimming. This table has about 130,000 clones, about 61% appearing once. The CDR3 has 16 amino acids. The germline V and J ends were trimmed by 0 bases and 2 bases, with 13 bases remaining between them. Germline values: CDR1 SGDLS, CDR2 YYNGEE. The origin of this receptor is a woman in her thirties or forties in good health and CMV-seronegative. Input material: PBMCs. The chain combines TRBV9 with TRBJ2-3; D is perhaps TRBD2 (6 bases). The CDR3 nucleotides are TGTGCCAGCAGCGTAGCTAGAGGGACTCTCACAGATACGCAGTATTTT. This gives the protein CASSVARGTLTDTQYF.